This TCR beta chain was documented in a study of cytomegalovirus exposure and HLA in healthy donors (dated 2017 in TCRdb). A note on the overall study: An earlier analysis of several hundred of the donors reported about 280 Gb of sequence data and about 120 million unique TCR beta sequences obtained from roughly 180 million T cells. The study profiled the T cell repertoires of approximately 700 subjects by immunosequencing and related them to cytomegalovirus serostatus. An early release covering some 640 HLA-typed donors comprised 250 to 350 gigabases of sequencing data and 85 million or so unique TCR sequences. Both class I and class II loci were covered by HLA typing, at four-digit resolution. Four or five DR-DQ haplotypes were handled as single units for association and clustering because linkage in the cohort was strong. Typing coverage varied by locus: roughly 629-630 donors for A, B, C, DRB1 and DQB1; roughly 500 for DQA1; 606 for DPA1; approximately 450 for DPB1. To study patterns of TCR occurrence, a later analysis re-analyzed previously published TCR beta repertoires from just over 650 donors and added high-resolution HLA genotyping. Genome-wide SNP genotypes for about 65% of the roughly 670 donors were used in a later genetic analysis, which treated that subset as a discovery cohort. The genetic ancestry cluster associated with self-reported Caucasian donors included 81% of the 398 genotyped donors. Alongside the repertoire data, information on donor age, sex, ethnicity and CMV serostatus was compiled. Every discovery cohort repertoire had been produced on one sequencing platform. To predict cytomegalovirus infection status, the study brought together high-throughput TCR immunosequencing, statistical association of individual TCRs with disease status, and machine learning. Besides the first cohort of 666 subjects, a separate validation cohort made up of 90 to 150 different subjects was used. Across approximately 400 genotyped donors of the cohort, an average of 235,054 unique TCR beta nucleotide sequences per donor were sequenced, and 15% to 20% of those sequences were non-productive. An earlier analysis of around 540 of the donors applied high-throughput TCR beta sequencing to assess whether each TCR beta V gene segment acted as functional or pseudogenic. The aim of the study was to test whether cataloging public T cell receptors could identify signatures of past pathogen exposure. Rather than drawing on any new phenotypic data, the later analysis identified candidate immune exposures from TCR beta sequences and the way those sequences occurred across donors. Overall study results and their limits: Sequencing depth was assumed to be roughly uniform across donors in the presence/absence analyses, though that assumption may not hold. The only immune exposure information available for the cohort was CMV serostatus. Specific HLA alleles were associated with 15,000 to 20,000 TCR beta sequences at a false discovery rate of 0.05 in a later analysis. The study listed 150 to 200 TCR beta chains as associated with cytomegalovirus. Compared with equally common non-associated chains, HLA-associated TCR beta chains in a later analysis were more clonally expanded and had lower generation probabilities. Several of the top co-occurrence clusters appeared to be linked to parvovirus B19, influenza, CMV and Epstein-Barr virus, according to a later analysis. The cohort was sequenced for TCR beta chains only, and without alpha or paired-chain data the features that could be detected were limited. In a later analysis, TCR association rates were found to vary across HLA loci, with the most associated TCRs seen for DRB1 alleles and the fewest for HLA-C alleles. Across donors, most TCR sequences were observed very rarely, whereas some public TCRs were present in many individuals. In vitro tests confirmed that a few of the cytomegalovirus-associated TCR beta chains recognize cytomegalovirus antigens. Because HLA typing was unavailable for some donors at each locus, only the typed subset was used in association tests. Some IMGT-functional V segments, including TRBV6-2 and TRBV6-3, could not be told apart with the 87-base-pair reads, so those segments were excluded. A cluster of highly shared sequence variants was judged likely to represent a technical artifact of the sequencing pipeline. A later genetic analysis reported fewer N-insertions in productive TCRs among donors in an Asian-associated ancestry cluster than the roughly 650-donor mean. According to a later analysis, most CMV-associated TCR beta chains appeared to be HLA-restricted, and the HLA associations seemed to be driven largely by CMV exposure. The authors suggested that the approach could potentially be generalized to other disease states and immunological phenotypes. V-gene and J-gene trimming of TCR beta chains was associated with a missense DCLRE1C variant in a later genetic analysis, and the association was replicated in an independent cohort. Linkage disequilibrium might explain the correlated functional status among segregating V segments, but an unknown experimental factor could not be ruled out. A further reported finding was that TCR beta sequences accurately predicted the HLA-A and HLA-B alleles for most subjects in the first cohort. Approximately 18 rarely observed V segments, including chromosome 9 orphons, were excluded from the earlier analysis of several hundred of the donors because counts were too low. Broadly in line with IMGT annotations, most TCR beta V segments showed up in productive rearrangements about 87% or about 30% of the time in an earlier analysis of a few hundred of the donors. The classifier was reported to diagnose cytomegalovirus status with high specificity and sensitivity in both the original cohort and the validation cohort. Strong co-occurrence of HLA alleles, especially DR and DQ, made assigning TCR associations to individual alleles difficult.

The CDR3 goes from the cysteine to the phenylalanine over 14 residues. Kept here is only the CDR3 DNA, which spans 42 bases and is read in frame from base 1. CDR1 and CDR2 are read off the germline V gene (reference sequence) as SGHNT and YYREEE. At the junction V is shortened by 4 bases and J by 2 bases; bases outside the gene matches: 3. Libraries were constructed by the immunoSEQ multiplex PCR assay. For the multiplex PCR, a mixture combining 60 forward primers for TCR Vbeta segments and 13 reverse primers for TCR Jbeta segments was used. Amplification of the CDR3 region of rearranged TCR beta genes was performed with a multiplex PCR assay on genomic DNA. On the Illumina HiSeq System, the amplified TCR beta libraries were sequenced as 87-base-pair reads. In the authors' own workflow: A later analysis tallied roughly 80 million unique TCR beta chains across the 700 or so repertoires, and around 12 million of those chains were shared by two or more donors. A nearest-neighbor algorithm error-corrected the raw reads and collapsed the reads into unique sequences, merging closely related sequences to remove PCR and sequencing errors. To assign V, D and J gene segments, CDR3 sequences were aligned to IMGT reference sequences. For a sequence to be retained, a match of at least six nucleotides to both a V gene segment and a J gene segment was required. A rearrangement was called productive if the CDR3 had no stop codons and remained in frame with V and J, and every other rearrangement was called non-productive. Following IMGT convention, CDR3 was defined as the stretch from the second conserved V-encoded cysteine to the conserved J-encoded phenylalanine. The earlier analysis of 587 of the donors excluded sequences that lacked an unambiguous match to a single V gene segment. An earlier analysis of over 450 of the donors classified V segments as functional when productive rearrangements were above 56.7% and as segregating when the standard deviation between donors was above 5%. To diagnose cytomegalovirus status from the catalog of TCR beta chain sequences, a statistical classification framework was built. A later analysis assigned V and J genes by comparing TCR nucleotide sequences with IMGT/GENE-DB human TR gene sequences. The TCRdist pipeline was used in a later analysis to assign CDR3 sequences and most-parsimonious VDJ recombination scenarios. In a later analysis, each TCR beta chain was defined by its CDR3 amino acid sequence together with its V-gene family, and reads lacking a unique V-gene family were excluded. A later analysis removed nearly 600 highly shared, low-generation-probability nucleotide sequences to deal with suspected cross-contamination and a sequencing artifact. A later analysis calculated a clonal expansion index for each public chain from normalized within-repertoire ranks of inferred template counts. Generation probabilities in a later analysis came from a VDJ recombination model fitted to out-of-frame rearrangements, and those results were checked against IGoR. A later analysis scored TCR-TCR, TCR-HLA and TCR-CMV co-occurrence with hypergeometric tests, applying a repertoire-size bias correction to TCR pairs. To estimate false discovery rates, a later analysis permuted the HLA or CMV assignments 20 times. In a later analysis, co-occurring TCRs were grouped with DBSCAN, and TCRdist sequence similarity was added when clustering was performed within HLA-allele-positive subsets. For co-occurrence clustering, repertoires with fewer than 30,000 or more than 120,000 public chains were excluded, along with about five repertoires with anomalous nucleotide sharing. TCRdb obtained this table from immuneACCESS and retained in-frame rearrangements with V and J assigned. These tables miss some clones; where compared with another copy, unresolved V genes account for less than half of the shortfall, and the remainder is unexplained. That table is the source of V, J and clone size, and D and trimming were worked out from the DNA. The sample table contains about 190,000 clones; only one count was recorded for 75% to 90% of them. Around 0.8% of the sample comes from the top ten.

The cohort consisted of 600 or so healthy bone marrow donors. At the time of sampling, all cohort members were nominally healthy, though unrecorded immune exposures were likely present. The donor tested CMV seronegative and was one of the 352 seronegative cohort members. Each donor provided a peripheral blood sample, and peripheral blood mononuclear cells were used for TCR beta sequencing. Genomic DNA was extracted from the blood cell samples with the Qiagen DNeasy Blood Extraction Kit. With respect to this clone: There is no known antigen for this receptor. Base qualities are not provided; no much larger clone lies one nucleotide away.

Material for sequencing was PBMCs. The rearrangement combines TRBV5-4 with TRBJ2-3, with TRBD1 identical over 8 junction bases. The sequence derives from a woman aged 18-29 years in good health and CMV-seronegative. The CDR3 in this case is CASSGDRFTDTQYF. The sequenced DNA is TGTGCCAGCAGCGGGGACAGGTTCACAGATACGCAGTATTTT. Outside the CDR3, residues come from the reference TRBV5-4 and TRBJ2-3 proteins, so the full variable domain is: ETGVTQSPTHLIKTRGQQVTLRCSSQSGHNTVSWYQQALGQGPQFIFQYYREEENGRGNFPPRFSGLQFPNYSSELNVNALELDDSALYLCASSGDRFTDTQYFGPGTRLTVL.